This is a list of T cell receptor beta chains from one sample in a study of OX40 agonist ivuxolimab in advanced cancers. Assay: immunoSEQ multiplex PCR; the TCRdb copy retains only in-frame clones and omits some. The data show roughly 82,000 clones, roughly 90% seen once. This specimen consisted of CD4+ or CD8+ T cells sorted from blood, obtained in a trial of the OX40 agonist ivuxolimab. These receptors all stem from an adult with an advanced solid tumor such as melanoma, head and neck, liver or kidney cancer. Both conserved end residues are part of each CDR3. D genes are given only for firm matches. Only some rows state a clone size, as once, few, many or a class for expanded clones.

TRBV18,TRBJ2-3,NA,NA,CASSSRDGIAERGTQYF,TGTGCCAGCTCATCCCGGGACGGTATAGCGGAAAGGGGGACGCAGTATTTT
TRBV10-3,TRBJ2-7,NA,NA,CAISVEGRYEQYF,TGTGCCATCAGTGTGGAGGGCCGCTACGAGCAGTACTTC
TRBV19,TRBJ2-4,NA,TRBD2,CASTPRGGPRANIQYF,TGTGCCAGTACTCCTCGGGGGGGACCTCGGGCAAACATTCAGTACTTC
TRBV27,TRBJ2-7,NA,NA,CASRYGVSYEQYF,TGTGCCAGCAGATACGGCGTATCCTACGAGCAGTACTTC
TRBV6-1,TRBJ1-5,NA,NA,CASNRIRGANQPQHF,TGTGCCAGCAACCGAATTCGGGGGGCCAATCAGCCCCAGCATTTT
TRBV5-4,TRBJ1-1,once,NA,CASSLGMRGETEAFF,TGTGCCAGCAGCTTGGGGATGAGGGGGGAGACTGAAGCTTTCTTT
TRBV5-1,TRBJ1-2,NA,NA,CASSLVSSYGYTF,TGCGCCAGCAGCTTGGTTTCCTCCTATGGCTACACCTTC
TRBV28,TRBJ2-5,NA,NA,CATGYWGGGETQYF,TGTGCCACCGGTTATTGGGGAGGTGGGGAGACCCAGTACTTC
TRBV5-4,TRBJ2-3,NA,TRBD2,CATLAVQGTDTQYF,TGTGCCACCCTAGCGGTGCAGGGCACAGATACGCAGTATTTT
TRBV4-1,TRBJ2-1,NA,TRBD2,CASSQGLAGGHVYNEQFF,TGCGCCAGCAGCCAGGGACTAGCGGGGGGGCACGTTTACAATGAGCAGTTCTTC
TRBV5-1,TRBJ2-2,NA,NA,CASSSGQLTGELFF,TGCGCCAGCAGCTCTGGGCAGCTCACCGGGGAGCTGTTTTTT
TRBV10-3,TRBJ1-6,NA,TRBD1,CAISDQGVSSYNSPLHF,TGTGCCATCAGTGACCAGGGGGTGAGCTCCTATAATTCACCCCTCCACTTT
TRBV11-2,TRBJ1-1,NA,NA,CASSLWPRGGRGTEAFF,TGTGCCAGCAGCTTATGGCCCCGAGGGGGACGAGGCACTGAAGCTTTCTTT
TRBV18,TRBJ1-2,NA,TRBD1,CASSPSTPGTDYGYTF,TGTGCCAGCTCACCATCAACCCCTGGGACAGACTATGGCTACACCTTC
TRBV6-5,TRBJ2-5,NA,NA,CASSYAAAGGETQYF,TGTGCCAGCAGTTACGCGGCAGCTGGAGGAGAGACCCAGTACTTC
TRBV5-1,TRBJ2-5,NA,NA,CASSLWSGPQETQYF,TGCGCCAGCAGCTTGTGGTCCGGGCCACAAGAGACCCAGTACTTC
TRBV4-1,TRBJ1-4,NA,NA,CASSQERGTAEKLFF,TGCGCCAGCAGCCAAGAAAGGGGTACGGCTGAAAAACTGTTTTTT
TRBV15,TRBJ1-5,few,TRBD1,CATSRAGTGNQPQHF,TGTGCCACCAGCAGAGCAGGGACAGGGAATCAGCCCCAGCATTTT
TRBV5-1,TRBJ2-5,NA,NA,CASRLTGIQETQYF,TGCGCCAGCAGGTTAACAGGGATCCAAGAGACCCAGTACTTC
TRBV7-9,TRBJ2-5,NA,NA,CASSPDSGTQYF,TGTGCCAGCAGCCCAGACTCGGGGACCCAGTACTTC
TRBV5-6,TRBJ1-4,NA,TRBD1,CASSRGGDSRNEKLFF,TGTGCCAGCAGCCGGGGAGGGGACAGTCGTAATGAAAAACTGTTTTTT
TRBV6-1,TRBJ1-4,NA,NA,CASSEAGISREKLFF,TGTGCCAGCAGTGAAGCGGGGATTTCTCGAGAAAAACTGTTTTTT
TRBV6-5,TRBJ1-6,NA,NA,CASSYFGPSQNSPLHF,TGTGCCAGCAGTTACTTCGGGCCCTCTCAAAATTCACCCCTCCACTTT
TRBV2,TRBJ1-6,NA,NA,CASSDQGGDNSPLHF,TGTGCCAGCAGTGATCAGGGAGGAGACAATTCACCCCTCCACTTT
TRBV6-6,TRBJ1-2,NA,TRBD1,CASSYSDREDGYTF,TGTGCCAGCAGTTACTCGGACAGGGAAGATGGCTACACCTTC